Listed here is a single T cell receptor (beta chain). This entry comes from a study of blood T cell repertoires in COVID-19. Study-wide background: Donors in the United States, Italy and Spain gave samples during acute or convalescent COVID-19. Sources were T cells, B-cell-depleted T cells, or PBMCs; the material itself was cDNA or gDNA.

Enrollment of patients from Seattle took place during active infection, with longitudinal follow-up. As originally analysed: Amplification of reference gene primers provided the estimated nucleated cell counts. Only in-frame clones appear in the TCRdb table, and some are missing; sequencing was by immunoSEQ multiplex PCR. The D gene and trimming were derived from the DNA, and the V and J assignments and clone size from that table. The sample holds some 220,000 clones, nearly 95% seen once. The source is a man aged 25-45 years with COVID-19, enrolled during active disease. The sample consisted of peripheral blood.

This chain's CDR3 is CASSTTGRGISTEAFF. The CDR3 bases are TGTGCCAGTAGTACCACGGGCCGGGGGATCAGCACTGAAGCTTTCTTT. V gene TRBV19 combines with J gene TRBJ1-1, with D possibly matching TRBD1 (5 bases). Germline CDR1 LNHDA, CDR2 SQIVND (reference sequence). The CDR3 loop spans 16 amino acids. V gave up 4 bases and J gave up 4 bases, with 19 bases separating them.